This is a list of T cell receptor beta chains from one sample in a study of blood T cell repertoires in COVID-19. The protocol was immunoSEQ multiplex PCR, while the TCRdb copy is restricted to in-frame clones and leaves out a portion. In the table there are roughly 120,000 clones, about 88% of which are singletons. Specimen: peripheral blood. These receptors originate from a man in his fifties or sixties with active COVID-19. Both conserved end residues are part of each CDR3. A D gene is named only where the DNA matches it firmly. Size is stated for part of the rows, as once, few or many counts, or as a class when the clone is expanded.

>.|TRBJ1-2|TRBV4-2|15|many
TGTGCCAGCAGCCTTAACAGGGCCCCGACCTATGGCTACACCTTC
CASSLNRAPTYGYTF
>.|TRBJ2-3|TRBV6-6|15|.
TGTGCCAGCAGTTCGGGGTCACACTTCACAGATACGCAGTATTTT
CASSSGSHFTDTQYF
>TRBD1|TRBJ1-4|TRBV5-1|15|.
TGCGCCAGCAGCTTGGTTGCGGGACAGGGGGAAAAACTGTTTTTT
CASSLVAGQGEKLFF
>TRBD1|TRBJ1-6|TRBV6-1|17|once
TGTGCCAGCAGTGAAGTACAGGGGTTCCCCTATAATTCACCCCTCCACTTT
CASSEVQGFPYNSPLHF
>.|TRBJ2-5|TRBV6-1|14|.
TGTGCCAGCAGTGAATTCTACTTCCAAGAGACCCAGTACTTC
CASSEFYFQETQYF
>TRBD1|TRBJ1-5|TRBV2|14|.
TGTGCCAGTGGCCGGGACAGGGGGCAACAGCCCCAGCATTTT
CASGRDRGQQPQHF
>.|TRBJ2-2|TRBV9|15|.
TGTGCCAGCAGCGCCGGGAAGGGGGATGGCGGGGAGCTGTTTTTT
CASSAGKGDGGELFF
>TRBD1|TRBJ1-5|TRBV2|15|.
TGTGCCAGCAGGGGACAGGGGAATAGCAATCAGCCCCAGCATTTT
CASRGQGNSNQPQHF
>.|TRBJ1-6|TRBV30|15|.
TGTGCCTGGAGAGCTAAGAGCTCCTATAATTCACCCCTCCACTTT
CAWRAKSSYNSPLHF
>.|TRBJ2-2|TRBV6-5|14|few
TGTGCCAGCAGTTATAGACGGGACACCGGGGAGCTGTTTTTT
CASSYRRDTGELFF
>TRBD1|TRBJ1-4|TRBV9|14|.
TGTGCCAGCAGCGGCGGGACAGGGTATGAAAAACTGTTTTTT
CASSGGTGYEKLFF
>.|TRBJ2-7|TRBV11-2|13|.
TGTGCCAGCAGCTTAAGAAGCGCCTACGAGCAGTACTTC
CASSLRSAYEQYF
>TRBD2|TRBJ2-1|TRBV9|17|.
TGTGCCAGCAGCGTAGGACTAGCGGGAGGGCCTCAGAATGAGCAGTTCTTC
CASSVGLAGGPQNEQFF
>.|TRBJ2-1|TRBV7-9|13|once
TGTGCCAGCAGCCCCCGTTCCTACAATGAGCAGTTCTTC
CASSPRSYNEQFF
>.|TRBJ2-2|TRBV5-1|14|.
TGCGCCAGCAGCTTGGCCTTTTCCTCCGGGGAGCTGTTTTTT
CASSLAFSSGELFF
>TRBD2|TRBJ2-5|TRBV19|16|.
TGTGCCAGTAGTATGACTAGCGGGGGGGCCGGGGAGACCCAGTACTTC
CASSMTSGGAGETQYF
>.|TRBJ2-3|TRBV11-2|15|.
TGTGCCAGCAGCCCTAGGGGGGAGGGAACAGATACGCAGTATTTT
CASSPRGEGTDTQYF
>TRBD1|TRBJ1-1|TRBV29-1|13|once
TGCAGCGTCGGGACAGGGGGCAACACTGAAGCTTTCTTT
CSVGTGGNTEAFF
>.|TRBJ1-2|TRBV28|12|.
TGTGCCAGCAGTTTGCGTAGGGGGGGCTACACCTTC
CASSLRRGGYTF
>.|TRBJ2-2|TRBV6-6|12|.
TGTGCCAGCAGTTACTCGACTGGGGAGCTGTTTTTT
CASSYSTGELFF
>.|TRBJ1-2|TRBV4-2|15|.
TGTGCCAGCAGCCAAGGGGCCGGAGGGGACTATGGCTACACCTTC
CASSQGAGGDYGYTF
>.|TRBJ2-7|TRBV9|11|.
TGTGCCAGCAGCAACCGACAGGAACGGTACTTC
CASSNRQERYF
>TRBD2|TRBJ2-1|TRBV9|17|.
TGTGCCAGCAGCGTAGTGAAGGGTCTAGCGGCAAACAATGAGCAGTTCTTC
CASSVVKGLAANNEQFF
>TRBD2|TRBJ2-5|TRBV19|15|.
TGTGCCAGTAGTATGGGGGGGGTCTACCAAGAGACCCAGTACTTC
CASSMGGVYQETQYF
>TRBD1|TRBJ1-5|TRBV5-6|13|.
TGTGCCAGCAGCTGGGACAGGAATCAGCCCCAGCATTTT
CASSWDRNQPQHF
>.|TRBJ1-5|TRBV19|15|.
TGTGCCAGTAGTAAGACTTCTTTCAGTGCTCAGCCCCAGCATTTT
CASSKTSFSAQPQHF
>.|TRBJ1-6|TRBV5-1|15|.
TGCGCCAGCAGTTTGGTTGTATCGAGGAACTCACCCCTCCACTTT
CASSLVVSRNSPLHF
>.|TRBJ2-3|TRBV19|15|.
TGTGCCAGTAGTATAGGTGGGCAGATCACAGATACGCAGTATTTT
CASSIGGQITDTQYF
>.|TRBJ1-3|TRBV6-6|14|.
TGTGCCAGCAGTTACTTCAGGGATGGAAACACCATATATTTT
CASSYFRDGNTIYF
>TRBD1|TRBJ1-1|TRBV2|12|.
TGTGCCAGCAGTTTTGACAGGGGGGAAGCTTTCTTT
CASSFDRGEAFF
>.|TRBJ2-3|TRBV3-1/TRBV3-2|15|.
TGTGCCAGCAGTCCCCTCGGGGGGCCGGCAGATACGCAGTATTTT
CASSPLGGPADTQYF
>.|TRBJ1-2|TRBV3-1/TRBV3-2|13|.
TGTGCCAGCAGCCTAAGCGGGTCCTATGGCTACACCTTC
CASSLSGSYGYTF
>.|TRBJ1-1|TRBV27|15|.
TGTGCCAGCAGCCATGGGGGGGGTTATAACACTGAAGCTTTCTTT
CASSHGGGYNTEAFF
>.|TRBJ1-3|TRBV7-9|15|.
TGTGCCAGCAGCTTAGGGCGGCACTCTGGAAACACCATATATTTT
CASSLGRHSGNTIYF
>.|TRBJ1-1|TRBV20-1|11|.
TGCAGTGCCCAGATGAACACTGAAGCTTTCTTT
CSAQMNTEAFF
>.|TRBJ2-7|TRBV5-1|14|.
TGCGCCAGCAGCTCCTCAGGTACCTCCTACGAGCAGTACTTC
CASSSSGTSYEQYF
>.|TRBJ1-5|TRBV2|15|.
TGTGCCAGCAGAGAACCCGGACAGTCAGCTCAGCCCCAGCATTTT
CASREPGQSAQPQHF
>TRBD1|TRBJ1-3|TRBV25-1|16|.
TGTGCCAGCAGTGATTATCGGACAGGGAAAATTAACACCATATATTTT
CASSDYRTGKINTIYF
>.|TRBJ2-5|TRBV7-6|17|few
TGTGCCAGCAGCTTAGGGTTGAGCGGAGGGGTAGGCGGGACCCAGTACTTC
CASSLGLSGGVGGTQYF
>.|TRBJ2-1|TRBV30|15|.
TGTGCCTGGACTAAAGGGGCTAGCGATCTCGATGAGCAGTTCTTC
CAWTKGASDLDEQFF
>.|TRBJ2-3|TRBV11-3|13|.
TGTGCCAGCAGCCTGCGATTGTCAGATACGCAGTATTTT
CASSLRLSDTQYF
>TRBD2|TRBJ2-1|TRBV3-1/TRBV3-2|14|.
TGTGCCAGCAGCCGGCGGGAGGTTTACAATGAGCAGTTCTTC
CASSRREVYNEQFF
>TRBD2|TRBJ2-3|TRBV9|17|.
TGTGCCAGCAGCGTCGATAGCGGGGGGGCCGGCGCAGATACGCAGTATTTT
CASSVDSGGAGADTQYF
>.|TRBJ1-3|TRBV6-5|15|.
TGTGCCAGCAGCGTACAGGTTAGCTCTGGAAACACCATATATTTT
CASSVQVSSGNTIYF
>TRBD1|TRBJ1-2|TRBV5-6|14|.
TGTGCCAGCAGCCGACAGGGACAGCCCTATGGCTACACCTTC
CASSRQGQPYGYTF
>TRBD1|TRBJ2-1|TRBV27|14|.
TGTGCCAGCAGTGGACCGACAGGGGCGAATGAGCAGTTCTTC
CASSGPTGANEQFF
>.|TRBJ2-1|TRBV2|12|once
TGTGCCAGCAGGGGCCAGAACAATGAGCAGTTCTTC
CASRGQNNEQFF
>.|TRBJ1-1|TRBV29-1|14|.
TGCAGCGTGGAGGACGGTTCGGGGGAGCCTGAAGCTTTCTTT
CSVEDGSGEPEAFF
>.|TRBJ2-1|TRBV9|14|.
TGTGCCAGCAGCGTATCTAGCCGAATCGATGAGCAGTTCTTC
CASSVSSRIDEQFF
>.|TRBJ2-3|TRBV7-2|15|.
TGTGCCAGCTCTACTACAGGATCGGGCACAGATACGCAGTATTTT
CASSTTGSGTDTQYF
>.|TRBJ1-1|TRBV6-5|16|.
TGTGCCAGCAGTTACTCGCCCAGGGGTTCGAACACTGAAGCTTTCTTT
CASSYSPRGSNTEAFF
>TRBD1|TRBJ1-1|TRBV11-3|15|.
TGTGCCAGCAGCCGGGACAGTCAAATGAACACTGAAGCTTTCTTT
CASSRDSQMNTEAFF
>TRBD1|TRBJ1-1|TRBV6-6|14|.
TGTGCCAGCAGGAAACAGGGGGCCGACACTGAAGCTTTCTTT
CASRKQGADTEAFF
>TRBD1|TRBJ1-2|TRBV12-3/TRBV12-4|13|.
TGTGCCAGCAGTTTCAGACAGGGGTTTGGCTACACCTTC
CASSFRQGFGYTF
>TRBD1|TRBJ1-5|TRBV7-8|15|.
TGTGCCAGCAGCTCAGGGACAGGGGGCGGTCAGCCCCAGCATTTT
CASSSGTGGGQPQHF
>.|TRBJ1-1|TRBV21-1|14|.
TGTGCCAGCCCTGAGGACAGGGAGAACACTGAAGCTTTCTTT
CASPEDRENTEAFF
>.|TRBJ2-3|TRBV4-2|16|.
TGTGCCAGCAGCCAAGATAGCGCGGGCTTCACAGATACGCAGTATTTT
CASSQDSAGFTDTQYF